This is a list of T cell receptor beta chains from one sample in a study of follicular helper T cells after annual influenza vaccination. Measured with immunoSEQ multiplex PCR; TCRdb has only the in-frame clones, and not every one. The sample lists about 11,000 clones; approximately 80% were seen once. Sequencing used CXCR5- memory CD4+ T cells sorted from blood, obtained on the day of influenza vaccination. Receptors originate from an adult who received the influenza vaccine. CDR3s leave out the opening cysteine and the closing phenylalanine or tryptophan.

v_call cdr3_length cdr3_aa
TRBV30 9 AWSLTGGYT
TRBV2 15 ASSPGFGSSSTDTQY
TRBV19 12 ASSLMTSEDTQY
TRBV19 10 ASSIKAGPVH
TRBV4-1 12 ASSQVQGPYEQY
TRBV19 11 ASTTGDTDTQY
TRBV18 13 ASSSLAGASGELF
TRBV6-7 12 ASSYYTRTDTQY
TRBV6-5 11 ASTSGVSYEQY
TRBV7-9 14 ASSLAAGPPADEQY
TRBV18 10 ASSDRGEEQY
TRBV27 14 ASSGPGTSGLREQY
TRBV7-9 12 ASSQTSGLNEQF
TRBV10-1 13 ATKRRDRRLYGYT
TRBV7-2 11 ASRVSSNTEAF
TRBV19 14 ASTPRGALGNQPQH
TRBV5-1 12 ASSLAGRVETQY
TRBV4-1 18 ASSSQGLAGGSQAYNEQF
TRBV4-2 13 ASSQALAGVDTQY
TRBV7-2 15 ASSLARQGSNTGELF
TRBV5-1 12 ASSTGQPNQPQH
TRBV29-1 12 SVRDSNGNSPLH
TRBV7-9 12 ASSFQGGASGAF
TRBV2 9 ASRGQETQY
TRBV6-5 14 ASSSGGQGLNQPQH
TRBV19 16 ASNTRDRGRWVTGELF
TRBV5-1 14 ASSLGTSGVTDTQY
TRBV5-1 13 ASSLDGRARETQY
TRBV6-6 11 ATIRDTRSTIY
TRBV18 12 ASSPPTDRDGYT
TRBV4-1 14 ASSQVLVRNPNTIY
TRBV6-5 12 ASSTGPAGSPLH
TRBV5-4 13 ASSSGTSVGGELF
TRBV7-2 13 ASSLAVSSPYEQY
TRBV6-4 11 ASSSTRNTEAF
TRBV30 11 ACTTGTSTEAF
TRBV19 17 ASSARGGPGGSSYNEQF
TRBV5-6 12 ASSLGMNTGELF
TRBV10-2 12 ASRSGTGFYEQY
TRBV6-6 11 ASSYGADQPQH
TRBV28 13 ASSLYGLSTYEQY
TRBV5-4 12 ASSSADRTGEQY
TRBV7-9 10 ASRPNTGELF
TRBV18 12 ASSSTSGAYEQY
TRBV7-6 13 ASSTLGSSYNEQF
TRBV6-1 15 ASSDLNPGRINYGYT
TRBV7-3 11 ASSPDWNTEAF
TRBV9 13 ASSVGGGLTDTQY